This T cell receptor (beta chain) was identified during a study of cytomegalovirus exposure and HLA in healthy donors. Overall study results and limits: In an earlier analysis, productive rearrangement rates for most beta V segments clustered near 87% or 30%.

Germline CDR1 and CDR2: MNHEY and SVGAGI. This CDR3 comprises 15 residues. The V and J ends lost 6 bases and 3 bases respectively, with 15 bases between them. 60 Vbeta and 13 Jbeta primers were used in PCR. Sequenced by immunoSEQ multiplex PCR; TCRdb stores in-frame clones only, minus some. The sample comprises approximately 150,000 clones, roughly 74% of which are singletons, and around 4.7% rests with the top ten. To note about this clone: As yet, its antigen is unknown.

This rearrangement joins TRBV6-5 to TRBJ1-5; D is perhaps TRBD1 (6 bases). The origin of this receptor is a male donor in good health and CMV-seronegative. Sequences were obtained from PBMCs. The CDR3 here is CASSSSDSYNQPQHF. DNA of the CDR3: TGTGCCAGCAGCTCCTCGGACAGTTACAATCAGCCCCAGCATTTT.